What follows are 11 T cell receptor beta chains derived from one specimen sequenced in a study of OX40 agonist ivuxolimab in advanced cancers. Generated by immunoSEQ multiplex PCR, the TCRdb table keeps only in-frame clones and is missing some. The sample carries some 21,000 clones, under 85% recorded once. Sequenced material: CD4+ or CD8+ T cells sorted from blood, taken in a trial of the OX40 agonist ivuxolimab. These receptors were taken from an adult with an advanced solid tumor such as melanoma, head and neck, liver or kidney cancer.

The chain uses TRBV27 and TRBJ1-3; no definite D call. Germline V gene sequence: CDR1 MNHEY, CDR2 SMNVEV (reference sequence). This CDR3 comprises 15 residues. V shed 3 bases and J shed 4 bases, with 13 bases lying between them. The CDR3 region is CASSLLPRGGNTIYF. For the CDR3, the DNA is TGTGCCAGCAGTTTGTTACCCAGAGGAGGAAACACCATATATTTT.

The chain couples TRBV19 to TRBJ1-1; no clear D gene. The CDR3 runs to 13 residues. CDR1 is LNHDA, CDR2 SQIVND, per germline (reference sequence). V shed 5 bases and J shed 3 bases, with 10 bases lying between them. This CDR3 is CASSLRGYTEAFF. In nucleotides, the CDR3 is TGTGCCAGTAGTCTCCGCGGTTACACTGAAGCTTTCTTT.

This clone has only one observation. The chain has TRBV7-9 and TRBJ1-2; D remains ambiguous. Germline lookup yields CDR1 SEHNR and CDR2 FQNEAQ (reference sequence). This CDR3 comprises 12 residues. Deletions cut 5 bases from V and 7 bases from J, with 11 bases between. CDR3 nucleotides: TGTGCCAGCAGCCTCGACTCTTTTGGCTACACCTTC. Its translation is CASSLDSFGYTF.

The CDR3 region has the DNA TGTGCCAGCAGCTTGAAGCCCGACGGGGAAAAACTGTTTTTT. It codes for CASSLKPDGEKLFF. The genes are TRBV5-6 and TRBJ1-4; D gene uncertain. Germline values: CDR1 SGHDT, CDR2 YYEEEE. Trimming removed 1 base from V and 8 bases from J, with 12 bases in between. The CDR3 runs to 14 residues. The variable domain in full, completed from reference TRBV5-6 and TRBJ1-4, reads DAGVTQSPTHLIKTRGQQVTLRCSPKSGHDTVSWYQQALGQGPQFIFQYYEEEERQRGNFPDRFSGHQFPNYSSELNVNALLLGDSALYLCASSLKPDGEKLFFGSGTQLSVL.

The genes are TRBV4-3 and TRBJ2-6; D may be TRBD1 or TRBD2 (5 bases each). V dropped 3 bases and J dropped 0 bases, with 12 bases sitting between them. The CDR3 runs 17 residues. The germline gives CDR1 LGHNA, CDR2 YSLEER. CDR3 DNA: TGCGCCAGCAGCCAGGGACGGTGGGGCTCTGGGGCCAACGTCCTGACTTTC. Translation: CASSQGRWGSGANVLTF.

This clone has only one observation. V usage is TRBV7-9 and J usage is TRBJ1-4; 8 bases agree with TRBD1. The CDR3 has 12 residues. Germline CDR1 is SEHNR and CDR2 is FQNEAQ (reference sequence). Unmatched junction bases numbered 3, after V lost 5 bases and J lost 10 bases. For the CDR3, the DNA is TGTGCCAGCAGCCTACAGGGGGGAAAACTGTTTTTT. Translation: CASSLQGGKLFF.

The chain links TRBV6-6 to TRBJ2-5, with D hard to call. From germline, CDR1 is MNHNY and CDR2 SVGAGI (reference sequence). V lost 2 bases and J 11 bases, leaving 12 bases between the germline ends. The CDR3 consists of 12 residues. In DNA form, the CDR3 reads TGTGCCAGCAGTTACAATCCGGGTGAGCAGTACTTC. The encoded protein is CASSYNPGEQYF.

The CDR3: CASSWRQGAANSPLHF. For the CDR3, the DNA is TGTGCCAGCAGCTGGCGACAGGGGGCAGCTAATTCACCCCTCCACTTT. The chain carries TRBV5-6 and TRBJ1-6; 10 nucleotides line up with TRBD1. This CDR3 has 16 amino acids. Looked up from germline, CDR1 is SGHDT and CDR2 is YYEEEE. The trim removed 3 bases at V and 6 bases at J, leaving 6 bases unmatched.

The genes are TRBV28 and TRBJ2-3, with 9 bases fitting TRBD2. The CDR3 is made up of 20 amino acids. In germline, CDR1 is MDHEN, CDR2 SYDVKM. V was clipped by 6 bases and J by 2 bases; unmatched bases: 21. CDR3 region: CASRTTLIAGDKTNTDTQYF. CDR3 sequence (DNA): TGTGCCAGCAGGACGACGCTGATAGCGGGGGATAAAACAAACACAGATACGCAGTATTTT.

The chain is built from TRBV29-1 and TRBJ2-5, with D maybe TRBD2 (5 bases). From germline, CDR1 is SQVTM and CDR2 ANQGSEA. Trimming shortened V by 0 bases and J by 0 bases, and 8 bases separated the two germline ends. The CDR3 has 14 residues. The CDR3 reads CSVEDPGYQETQYF. The CDR3 DNA reads as TGCAGCGTTGAAGATCCGGGGTACCAAGAGACCCAGTACTTC.

The chain couples TRBV28 to TRBJ2-7; TRBD1 matches 9 bases. The CDR3 has 14 residues. Trimming took 7 bases from V and 5 from J; bases not matched to a gene: 9. Germline-derived CDR1 and CDR2 are MDHEN and SYDVKM. The CDR3 bases are TGTGCCAGCATTTTCCGACAGGGGGTCCACGAGCAGTACTTC. It specifies CASIFRQGVHEQYF. Looking up the rest from reference TRBV28 and TRBJ2-7 gives the full variable domain: DVKVTQSSRYLVKRTGEKVFLECVQDMDHENMFWYRQDPGLGLRLIYFSYDVKMKEKGDIPEGYSVSREKKERFSLILESASTNQTSMYLCASIFRQGVHEQYFGPGTRLTVT.